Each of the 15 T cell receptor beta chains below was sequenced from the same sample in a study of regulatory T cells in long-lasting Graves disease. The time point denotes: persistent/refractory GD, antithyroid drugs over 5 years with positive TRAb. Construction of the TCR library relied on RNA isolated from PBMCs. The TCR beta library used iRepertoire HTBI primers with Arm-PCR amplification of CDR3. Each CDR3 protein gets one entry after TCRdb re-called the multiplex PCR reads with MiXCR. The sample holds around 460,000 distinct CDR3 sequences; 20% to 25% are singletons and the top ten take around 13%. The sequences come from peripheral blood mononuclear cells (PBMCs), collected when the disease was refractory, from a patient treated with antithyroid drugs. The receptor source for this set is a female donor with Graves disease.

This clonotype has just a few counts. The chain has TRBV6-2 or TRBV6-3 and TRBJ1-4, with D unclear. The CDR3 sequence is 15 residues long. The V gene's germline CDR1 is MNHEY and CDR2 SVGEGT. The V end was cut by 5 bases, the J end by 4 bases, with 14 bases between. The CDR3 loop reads CASSPTTSVNEKLFF. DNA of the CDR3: TGTGCCAGCAGTCCAACGACCTCTGTTAATGAAAAACTGTTTTTT.

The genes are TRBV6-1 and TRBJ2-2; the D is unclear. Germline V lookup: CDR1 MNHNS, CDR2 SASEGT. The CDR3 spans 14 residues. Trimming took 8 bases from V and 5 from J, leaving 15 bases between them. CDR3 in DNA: TGTGCCAGCCGCCCCCAATTTCGGACCGGGGAGCTGTTTTTT. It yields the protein CASRPQFRTGELFF.

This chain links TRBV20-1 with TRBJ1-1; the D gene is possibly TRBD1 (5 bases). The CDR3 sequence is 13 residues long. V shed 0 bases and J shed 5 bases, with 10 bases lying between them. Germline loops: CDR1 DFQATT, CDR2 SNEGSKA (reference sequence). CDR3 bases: TGCAGTGCTAGAGATACAGGAGAGACTGAAGCTTTCTTT. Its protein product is CSARDTGETEAFF.

For the CDR3, the DNA is TGTGCTAGTGGCATTATGGCCGGGGAGCTGTTTTTT. Residues: CASGIMAGELFF. The genes are TRBV12-5 and TRBJ2-2; no definite D call. Germline V gives CDR1 LGHNT, CDR2 FRNRAP. The CDR3 has 12 residues. Trimming cost V 6 bases and J 6 bases, with 8 bases left between them.

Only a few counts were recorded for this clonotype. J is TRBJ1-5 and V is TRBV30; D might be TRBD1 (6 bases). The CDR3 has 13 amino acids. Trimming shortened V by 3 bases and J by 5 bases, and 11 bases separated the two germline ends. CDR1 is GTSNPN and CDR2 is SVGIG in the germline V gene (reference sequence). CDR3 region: CAWRQGEDQPQHF. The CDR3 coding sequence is TGTGCCTGGAGACAGGGTGAGGATCAGCCCCAGCATTTT.

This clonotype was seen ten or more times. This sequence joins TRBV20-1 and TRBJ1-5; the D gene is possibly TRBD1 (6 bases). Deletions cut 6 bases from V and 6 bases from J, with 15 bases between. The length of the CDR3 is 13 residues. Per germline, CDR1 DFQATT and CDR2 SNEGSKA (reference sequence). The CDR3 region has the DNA TGCAGTGCCTCGGGGGGGCCTTTTCAGCCCCAGCATTTT. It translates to CSASGGPFQPQHF.

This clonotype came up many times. In DNA form, the CDR3 reads TGTGCCAGCAGTACCCGCCCGACAGGGAGTGAGACCCAGTACTTC. Protein sequence: CASSTRPTGSETQYF. J is TRBJ2-5 and V is TRBV28; 7 positions agree with TRBD1. The germline V gene encodes CDR1 MDHEN and CDR2 SYDVKM. Germline trimming cut 5 bases from V and 5 bases from J; bases unmatched to any gene: 11. CDR3 size: 15 residues.

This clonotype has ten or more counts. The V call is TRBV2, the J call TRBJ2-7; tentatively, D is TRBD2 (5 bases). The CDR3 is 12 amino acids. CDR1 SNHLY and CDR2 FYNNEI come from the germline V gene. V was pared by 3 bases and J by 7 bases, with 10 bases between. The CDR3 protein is CASSESWREQYF. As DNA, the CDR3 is TGTGCCAGCAGTGAGTCATGGAGGGAGCAGTACTTC.

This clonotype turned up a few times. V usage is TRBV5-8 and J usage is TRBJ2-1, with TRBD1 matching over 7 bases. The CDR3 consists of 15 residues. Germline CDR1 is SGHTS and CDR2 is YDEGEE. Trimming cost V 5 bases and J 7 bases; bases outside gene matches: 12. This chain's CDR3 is CASSPGTGVGNEQFF. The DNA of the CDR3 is TGTGCCAGCAGTCCTGGAACAGGGGTCGGGAATGAGCAGTTCTTC.

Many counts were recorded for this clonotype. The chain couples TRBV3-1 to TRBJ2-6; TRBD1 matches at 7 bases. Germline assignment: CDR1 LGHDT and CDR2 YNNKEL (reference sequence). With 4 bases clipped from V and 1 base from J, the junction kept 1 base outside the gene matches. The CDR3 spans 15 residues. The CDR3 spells CASSLRGSGANVLTF. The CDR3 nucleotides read TGTGCCAGCAGCCTCAGGGGGTCTGGGGCCAACGTCCTGACTTTC. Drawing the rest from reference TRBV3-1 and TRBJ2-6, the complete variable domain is DTAVSQTPKYLVTQMGNDKSIKCEQNLGHDTMYWYKQDSKKFLKIMFSYNNKELIINETVPNRFSPKSPDKAHLNLHINSLELGDSAVYFCASSLRGSGANVLTFGAGSRLTVL.

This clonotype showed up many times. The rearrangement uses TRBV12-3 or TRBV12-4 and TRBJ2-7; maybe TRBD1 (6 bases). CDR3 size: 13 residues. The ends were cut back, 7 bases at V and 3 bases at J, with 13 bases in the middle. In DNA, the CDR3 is TGTGCCAGCACCCTCCAACAGGGCTACGAGCAGTACTTC. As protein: CASTLQQGYEQYF.

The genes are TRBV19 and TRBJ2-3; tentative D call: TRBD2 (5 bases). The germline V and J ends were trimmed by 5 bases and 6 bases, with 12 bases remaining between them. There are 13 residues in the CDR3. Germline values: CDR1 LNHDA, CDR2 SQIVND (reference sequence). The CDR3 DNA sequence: TGTGCCAGTAGTGGTGAGGGCTTGGATACGCAGTATTTT. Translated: CASSGEGLDTQYF.

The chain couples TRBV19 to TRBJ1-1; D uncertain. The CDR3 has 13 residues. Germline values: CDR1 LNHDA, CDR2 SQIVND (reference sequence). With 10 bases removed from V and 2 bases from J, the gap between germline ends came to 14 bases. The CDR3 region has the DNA TGTGCCACCAATCCCAGACTCAACACTGAAGCTTTCTTT. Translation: CATNPRLNTEAFF.

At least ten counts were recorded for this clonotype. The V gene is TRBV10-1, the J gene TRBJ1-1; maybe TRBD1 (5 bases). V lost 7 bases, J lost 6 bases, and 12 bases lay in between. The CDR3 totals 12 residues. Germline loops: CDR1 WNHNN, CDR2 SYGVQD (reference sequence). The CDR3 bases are TGCGCCAGCACGGAGGGACGGGCTGAAGCTTTCTTT. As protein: CASTEGRAEAFF.

The CDR3 loop reads CATSRLPGSVTEAFF. The CDR3 DNA reads as TGTGCCACCAGCAGACTCCCAGGGTCGGTCACTGAAGCTTTCTTT. This rearrangement joins TRBV15 to TRBJ1-1; TRBD1 is a possible D gene (5 bases). Germline assignment: CDR1 LNHNV and CDR2 YYDKDF (reference sequence). There are 15 residues in the CDR3. Trimming pared 2 bases from V and 4 bases from J, leaving 14 bases between.